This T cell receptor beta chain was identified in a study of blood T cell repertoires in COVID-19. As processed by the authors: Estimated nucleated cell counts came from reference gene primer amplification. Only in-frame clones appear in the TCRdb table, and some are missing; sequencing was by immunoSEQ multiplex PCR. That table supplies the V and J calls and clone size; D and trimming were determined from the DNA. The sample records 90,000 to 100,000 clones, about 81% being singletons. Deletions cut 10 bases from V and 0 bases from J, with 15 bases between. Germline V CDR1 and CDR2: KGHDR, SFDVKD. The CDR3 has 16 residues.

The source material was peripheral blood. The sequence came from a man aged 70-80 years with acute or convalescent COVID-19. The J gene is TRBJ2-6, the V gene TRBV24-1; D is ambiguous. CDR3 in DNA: TGTGCCACGGAGATTGTAACTGACTCTGGGGCCAACGTCCTGACTTTC. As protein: CATEIVTDSGANVLTF.